Given below is one T cell receptor beta chain in context. It has no known antigen specificity. There are no base qualities to consult, and no much larger clone falls within one base. The CDR3 regions of human TCRbeta chains were subjected to immunosequencing. Per the original workflow: Repertoire TCRs were matched against a reference library of SARS-CoV-2-specific TCRs generated with the MIRA antigen-specificity platform. Breadth meant the fraction of unique TCRs that were SARS-CoV-2-associated, whereas depth meant the fraction of total T cells that were SARS-CoV-2-associated. Using the MIRA data, each spike-specific TCR was mapped to the spike region that the TCR reacts to and placed in a CD4 or CD8 class. Log10-transformed breadth and depth values were compared by one-way ANOVA with Sidak's multiple comparisons tests. Here the immuneACCESS table is served through TCRdb, limited to in-frame sequences with V and J called. Missing clones are a known gap in these copies; in checked studies unresolved V genes cover under half, and the rest lacks a known reason. For V, J and clone size, that table is used; D and trimming come from the DNA. The sample table records some 120,000 clones; around 86% of these occur just once. The ten largest clonotypes hold about 1.2% of the sample.

This record belongs to a study of T cell responses to AZD1222 COVID-19 vaccine (dated by TCRdb to 2020 to 2022). Study-level background: AZD1222 recipients whose second dose came at about 4 weeks and those whose second dose came at about 12 weeks were combined into one group, since spike-specific TCR depth and breadth did not differ between the two schedules. Enrollment into the trials was organized by age into subgroups of 18-55, 56-69 and 70-plus years, and those subgroups contained about 150, 27 and 61 TCR-sequenced participants, respectively. A total of about 240 trial participants underwent TCR sequencing, of whom some 210 received two doses of AZD1222 and around 26 received two doses of the MenACWY control vaccine. The research as a whole found: Conclusions about previously exposed vaccinees are limited because only 5 or 6 AZD1222 recipients were SARS-CoV-2 seropositive at baseline. After two AZD1222 doses, spike-specific TCR breadth and depth were significantly higher than at day 0 and than in MenACWY recipients. Most participants were white British and females outnumbered males, and the authors suggested that clonal diversity may have been underestimated. The whole spike protein was spanned by vaccine-associated CD4 TCRs, and dominant responses were seen in regions 160-218 and 743-854. Reportedly, almost half of the unique spike-specific TCRs recognized epitopes lying outside the regions that are mutated in the B.1.351 and B.1.1.7 variants. Because no day 14 peak-response samples were available, the repertoires could be characterized only after the peak T cell response. The 56-69-year group was small, and its depth increase did not reach significance, likely because of low power.

The CDR3 spans 13 residues, from the cysteine through the phenylalanine. Solely the CDR3 DNA is kept, with 39 bases framed from the first base. The trim is 0 bases for V and 4 bases for J, with a gap of 7 bases between the germline ends. The germline V gene (reference sequence) sets CDR1 to SGHNT and CDR2 to YYREEE. According to the study, the label for this sample's time point signals: baseline before first vaccination. Vaccinee samples came from UK trials COV001 and COV002, including a single-blind randomized controlled phase 2/3 trial of AZD1222 (ChAdOx1 nCoV-19) in healthy adults. Trial participant PBMC samples were collected at day 0 and day 28 after the second dose for TCRbeta chain sequencing.

The V gene is TRBV5-4 and the J gene is TRBJ1-2; possibly the D gene is TRBD1, per 5 matching bases. Sequenced here: peripheral blood, sampled on day 0 of AZD1222 vaccination. This clonotype was sampled from an adult in good health. The CDR3 reads as follows: CASSLDGGYGYTF. The sequence in DNA is TGTGCCAGCAGCTTGGATGGGGGCTATGGCTACACCTTC.